These 3 T cell receptor beta chains originate from one sample sequenced in a study of PD-L1 blockade in urothelial cancer. Described time point: pretreatment peripheral blood. This table comes from immunoSEQ multiplex PCR, and its TCRdb copy is limited to in-frame clones, with some not included. This sample has under 20,000 clones, with around 91% found just once. Sequencing used PBMCs, obtained around atezolizumab (anti-PD-L1) treatment. These receptors originate from a man aged 70 or older with urothelial cancer.

The rearrangement uses TRBV19 and TRBJ2-2; D ambiguous. Germline V gene sequence: CDR1 LNHDA, CDR2 SQIVND (reference sequence). CDR3 size: 12 residues. V was trimmed by 9 bases and J by 4 bases, leaving 9 bases between them. Here the CDR3 DNA reads TGTGCCAGCCGCCGGAGCACCGGGGAGCTGTTTTTT. It codes for CASRRSTGELFF.

V gene TRBV21-1 combines with J gene TRBJ2-1; the D call of TRBD1 is as the table states it, not checked on the DNA. TRBV21-1 is labeled a pseudogene. The CDR3 covers 16 residues. CDR3 sequence reads: CASSHRHCCPYNEQFF. The DNA for the CDR3 is TGTGCCAGCAGCCACAGACATTGTTGCCCCTACAATGAGCAGTTCTTC.

The rearrangement joins TRBV28 to TRBJ2-3; D may be TRBD1 (6 bases). Germline V lookup: CDR1 MDHEN, CDR2 SYDVKM. The V end lost 6 bases, the J end lost 14 bases, and 30 bases lay between the germline ends. This CDR3 region has 16 residues. The chain's CDR3 is CASRASGTPLGPSRYF. The CDR3 DNA is TGTGCCAGCAGAGCCTCCGGGACACCTCTTGGACCCAGTAGGTATTTT.